The following is a T cell receptor (beta chain) sequence with its context. This CDR3 has 16 residues. Trimming left V 4 bases short and J 5 bases short, with 15 bases between. CDR1 LGHNA and CDR2 YSLEER come from the germline V gene. This sample was taken from a study of blood T cell repertoires in COVID-19. Sequenced by immunoSEQ multiplex PCR; TCRdb stores in-frame clones only, minus some. The table shows about 260,000 clones, with 75% to 90% occurring only once. V and J are TRBV4-3 and TRBJ1-6; possibly TRBD1 for D (5 bases). This TCR derives from a woman in her thirties or forties who had recovered from COVID-19. Sequencing was performed on peripheral blood. CDR3 DNA: TGCGCCAGCAGCCCAAAGTGGCCGACAGATAATTCACCCCTCCACTTT. Translation gives CASSPKWPTDNSPLHF.